This TCR beta chain was sequenced during a study of lung T cells in sarcoidosis with Löfgren's syndrome. This clonotype was picked up one time. A read error is possible here, since a much larger clone lies one base away. MiXCR was run by TCRdb on the reads, yielding one entry per CDR3 protein. Of 15,000 to 20,000 distinct CDR3 sequences in the sample, roughly a fifth were seen once. This CDR3 spans 13 amino acids. V lost 2 bases and J lost 6; bases outside the gene matches: 6. Germline V gene lookup returns CDR1 GTSNPN and CDR2 SVGIG (reference sequence). Sequences were obtained from CD4+ T cells from PBMCs. The genes are TRBV30 and TRBJ1-1; 7 bases map to TRBD1. The TCR comes from a human donor with sarcoidosis (Löfgren's syndrome or another form), or a control subject (not recorded which). The CDR3 is CAWSIPGGSEAFF. The CDR3 DNA is TGTGCCTGGAGTATACCAGGGGGGTCTGAAGCTTTCTTT.